The sequence of this T cell receptor (beta chain) was determined in a study of identical twins. General study points: Analyses based on zero insertions could be partly confounded by invariant MAIT and iNKT cells. Modelling underestimated the level of out-of-frame TCR alpha sharing observed in monozygotic twins.

The donors were all healthy and Caucasian. The table lists this clonotype with a count of one. Antigen: not known. Template switching created a universal primer site, and the cDNA included unique molecular identifiers. MiXCR, applied by TCRdb to the 5' RACE reads, yields one record per CDR3 protein. Of some 190,000 distinct CDR3 sequences listed, more than 15% are singletons. The CDR3 is 15 amino acids. CDR1 MNHEY and CDR2 SVGEGT come from the germline V gene. V gave up 2 bases and J gave up 5 bases; unmatched junction bases: 6. The sample was also linked to a second study, of T cells expressing NK-cell markers.

The receptor comes from a young woman in good health. Sequencing was performed on CD8+ T cells sorted from blood. The chain combines TRBV6-2 or TRBV6-3 with TRBJ2-1, with 7 bases aligning to TRBD1. CDR3 residues: CASSYLGGQNNEQFF. CDR3 nucleotide sequence: TGTGCCAGCAGTTACCTTGGGGGACAGAACAATGAGCAGTTCTTC.